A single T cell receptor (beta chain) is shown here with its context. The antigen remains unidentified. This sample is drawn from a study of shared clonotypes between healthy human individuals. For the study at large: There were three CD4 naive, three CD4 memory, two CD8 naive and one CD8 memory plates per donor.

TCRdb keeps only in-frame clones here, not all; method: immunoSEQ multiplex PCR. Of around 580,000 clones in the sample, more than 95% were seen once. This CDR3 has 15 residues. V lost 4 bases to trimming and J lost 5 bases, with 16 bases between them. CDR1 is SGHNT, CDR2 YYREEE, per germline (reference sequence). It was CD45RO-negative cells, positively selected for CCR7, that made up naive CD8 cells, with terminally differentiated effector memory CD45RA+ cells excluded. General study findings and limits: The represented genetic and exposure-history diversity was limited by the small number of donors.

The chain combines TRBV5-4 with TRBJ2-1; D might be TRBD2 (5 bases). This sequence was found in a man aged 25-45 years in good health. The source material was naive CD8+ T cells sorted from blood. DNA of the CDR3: TGTGCCAGCAGCCCAATCAGCGGAGCTGACAATGAGCAGTTCTTC. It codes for CASSPISGADNEQFF.